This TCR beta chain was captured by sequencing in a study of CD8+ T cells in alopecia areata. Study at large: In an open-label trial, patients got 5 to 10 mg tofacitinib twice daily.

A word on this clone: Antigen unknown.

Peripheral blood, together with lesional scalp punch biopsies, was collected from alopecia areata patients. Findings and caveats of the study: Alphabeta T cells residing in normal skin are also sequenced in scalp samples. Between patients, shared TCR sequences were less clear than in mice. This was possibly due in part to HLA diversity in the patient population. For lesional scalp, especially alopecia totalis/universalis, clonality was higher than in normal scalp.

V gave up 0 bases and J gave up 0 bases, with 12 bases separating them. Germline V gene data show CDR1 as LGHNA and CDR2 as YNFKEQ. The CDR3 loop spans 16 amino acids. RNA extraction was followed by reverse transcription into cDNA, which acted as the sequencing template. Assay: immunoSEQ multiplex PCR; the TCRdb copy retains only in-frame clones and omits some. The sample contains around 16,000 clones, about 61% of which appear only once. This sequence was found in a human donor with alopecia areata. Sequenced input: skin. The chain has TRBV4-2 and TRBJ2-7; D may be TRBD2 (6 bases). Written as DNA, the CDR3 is TGTGCCAGCAGCCAAGATCCCGGGACTCCCTCCTACGAGCAGTACTTC. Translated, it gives CASSQDPGTPSYEQYF.